This passage covers 28 T cell receptor beta chains from one sample sequenced in a study of T cells in Graves' hyperthyroidism and ophthalmopathy. Amplification of TCR beta CDR3 regions used RNA as the template. RT-PCR in the first round (using the HTBI primer set) targeted the TCR CDR3. One entry per CDR3 protein results from TCRdb running MiXCR on the multiplex PCR reads. The table has 250,000 to 300,000 distinct CDR3 sequences, 13% seen once. Sequencing input: blood. The receptors originated from a woman between 25 and 40 years old with Graves' hyperthyroidism that later progressed to Graves' ophthalmopathy.

Written as DNA, the CDR3 is TGCAGTGCTAAAACTAGCGGGAGGGTTCGGACAGATACGCAGTATTTT. Translated: CSAKTSGRVRTDTQYF. The rearrangement uses TRBV20-1 and TRBJ2-3, with TRBD2 matching 13 bases. Germline V lookup: CDR1 DFQATT, CDR2 SNEGSKA (reference sequence). V shed 4 bases, J shed 3 bases, and the junction held 7 bases outside the gene matches. This CDR3 comprises 16 residues.

This clonotype occurred many times. V and J are TRBV7-3 and TRBJ2-3; D gene unclear. V was trimmed by 3 bases and J by 6 bases, leaving 10 bases between them. Germline lookup yields CDR1 SGHTA and CDR2 FQGTGA. This CDR3 region has 13 residues. For the CDR3, the DNA is TGTGCCAGCAGCTTCTTGAGCGCGGATACGCAGTATTTT. It specifies CASSFLSADTQYF.

This chain joins TRBV7-3 and TRBJ2-7; D is undetermined. The length of the CDR3 is 14 residues. V was cut by 0 bases and J by 4 bases, with 10 bases left in between. Germline loops: CDR1 SGHTA, CDR2 FQGTGA. The CDR3 protein is CASSLTGWGYEQYF. DNA for the CDR3: TGTGCCAGCAGCTTAACCGGGTGGGGATACGAGCAGTACTTC.

The chain links TRBV7-8 to TRBJ1-6; TRBD1 matches at 7 bases. The germline V gene encodes CDR1 SGHVS and CDR2 FQNEAQ. The V and J ends lost 1 base and 7 bases, in that order; junction bases with no gene match: 10. This CDR3 is 17 amino acids long. The CDR3 reads CASSLGGTANPNSPLHF. The CDR3 nucleotides are TGTGCCAGCAGCTTAGGTGGGACAGCTAACCCGAATTCACCCCTCCACTTT.

This clonotype was observed many times. The chain uses TRBV28 and TRBJ2-2; TRBD2 agrees at 10 bases. Trimming at V came to 7 bases and at J to 1 base, leaving 6 bases not matched to a gene. This CDR3 is 16 amino acids long. CDR1 is MDHEN, CDR2 SYDVKM, per germline. CDR3 loop: CASKLGLALNTGELFF. In DNA, the CDR3 is TGTGCCAGCAAACTGGGACTAGCGCTGAACACCGGGGAGCTGTTTTTT. The full variable domain, in which reference TRBV28 and TRBJ2-2 provide the parts outside the CDR3, is DVKVTQSSRYLVKRTGEKVFLECVQDMDHENMFWYRQDPGLGLRLIYFSYDVKMKEKGDIPEGYSVSREKKERFSLILESASTNQTSMYLCASKLGLALNTGELFFGEGSRLTVL.

This clonotype was counted ten times or more. V is TRBV12-3 or TRBV12-4 and J is TRBJ2-3, with TRBD1 matching 7 bases. The CDR3 covers 12 residues. J lost 3 bases, V lost 6 bases, and 0 bases had no gene match. CDR3 loop: CASRGQTDTQYF. Here the CDR3 DNA reads TGTGCCAGCAGGGGACAGACAGATACGCAGTATTTT.

Many counts were recorded for this clonotype. The genes are TRBV7-2 and TRBJ1-5; 7 nucleotides align to TRBD1. The germline V gene encodes CDR1 SGHTA and CDR2 FQGNSA. V lost 5 bases, J lost 5 bases, and 15 bases stayed unmatched. This CDR3 has 17 amino acids. The CDR3: CASSPGAGRGADQPQHF. The CDR3 DNA reads as TGTGCCAGCAGCCCGGGGGCGGGCAGGGGGGCGGATCAGCCCCAGCATTTT. Full variable domain (remainder filled in from reference TRBV7-2 and TRBJ1-5): GAGVSQSPSNKVTEKGKDVELRCDPISGHTALYWYRQSLGQGLEFLIYFQGNSAPDKSGLPSDRFSAERTGGSVSTLTIQRTQQEDSAVYLCASSPGAGRGADQPQHFGDGTRLSIL.

This clonotype showed up many times. The chain combines TRBV30 with TRBJ1-1; TRBD1 agrees at 11 bases. V dropped 0 bases and J dropped 8; count of bases not matched to a gene: 2. The CDR3 totals 13 residues. Germline CDR1 and CDR2: GTSNPN and SVGIG (reference sequence). The CDR3 bases are TGTGCCTGGAGTGTGGGACAGGGGGTAGAAGCTTTCTTT. Translating gives CAWSVGQGVEAFF.

This clonotype was counted only a few times. The chain links TRBV19 to TRBJ1-1; possible D gene TRBD1, 5 bases. The ends were cut back, 7 bases at V and 7 bases at J, with 16 bases in the middle. The CDR3 runs 13 residues. From germline, CDR1 is LNHDA and CDR2 SQIVND (reference sequence). As DNA, the CDR3 is TGTGCCAGTATACCCAGTTGGGGCCGTGAAGCTTTCTTT. Residues: CASIPSWGREAFF. Complete variable domain (other parts from reference TRBV19 and TRBJ1-1): DGGITQSPKYLFRKEGQNVTLSCEQNLNHDAMYWYRQDPGQGLRLIYYSQIVNDFQKGDIAEGYSVSREKKESFPLTVTSAQKNPTAFYLCASIPSWGREAFFGQGTRLTVV.

This clonotype appeared many times. This chain uses TRBV7-2 with TRBJ1-1; unclear D gene. Germline V gene lookup returns CDR1 SGHTA and CDR2 FQGNSA. The CDR3 is 14 residues long. Trimming took 1 base from V and 4 from J, leaving 10 bases between them. The CDR3 DNA reads TGTGCCAGCAGCTTAGTCCTCGGGGTCACTGAAGCTTTCTTT. Translating gives CASSLVLGVTEAFF.

The chain carries TRBV20-1 and TRBJ2-5; TRBD1 or TRBD2 may be the D gene (5 bases each). The CDR3 has 14 residues. V lost 0 bases and J 2 bases, leaving 10 bases between the germline ends. Germline CDR1 reads DFQATT; CDR2 reads SNEGSKA (reference sequence). The DNA for the CDR3 is TGCAGTGCTAGAGATCAAGGGACGCAAGAGACCCAGTACTTC. Translated: CSARDQGTQETQYF.

The V gene is TRBV4-1, the J gene TRBJ1-1, with D hard to call. The V and J ends lost 0 bases and 1 base respectively, with 12 bases between them. CDR1 is MGHRA, CDR2 YSYEKL, per germline. This CDR3 region has 16 residues. This CDR3 reads CASSQDRATPNTEAFF. The CDR3, as DNA: TGCGCCAGCAGCCAAGATAGGGCCACCCCGAACACTGAAGCTTTCTTT.

The rearrangement links TRBV6-1 to TRBJ2-7; TRBD1 aligns across 7 bases. With V trimmed by 10 bases and J by 2 bases, 5 bases remained unmatched. The germline V gene has CDR1 MNHNS and CDR2 SASEGT. This CDR3 spans 12 amino acids. CDR3 amino acids: CATRTGAYEQYF. CDR3 coding DNA: TGTGCCACCCGGACAGGAGCCTACGAGCAGTACTTC.

This clonotype occurred many times. This sequence joins TRBV12-3 or TRBV12-4 and TRBJ1-2; no definite D call. The CDR3 consists of 14 residues. The germline V and J ends were trimmed by 5 bases and 4 bases, with 14 bases remaining between them. The CDR3 sequence is CASSPSTRIYGYTF. CDR3 sequence (DNA): TGTGCCAGCAGTCCATCAACGCGGATCTATGGCTACACCTTC.

This clonotype was detected many times. The chain has TRBV15 and TRBJ1-3; D is uncertain. Trimming stripped 4 bases from V and 3 bases from J, with 13 bases between. The CDR3 extends over 15 amino acids. Germline loops: CDR1 LNHNV, CDR2 YYDKDF (reference sequence). CDR3 amino acids: CATSTLEGFGNTIYF. CDR3 DNA: TGTGCCACCAGCACCCTCGAGGGCTTTGGAAACACCATATATTTT.

This clonotype was seen many times. The rearrangement uses TRBV6-2 or TRBV6-3 and TRBJ2-7; no clear D gene. CDR3 length: 13 residues. CDR1 and CDR2 (germline): MNHEY, SVGEGT. The V gene lost 3 bases and the J gene lost 2 bases, with 8 bases spanning the gap. Here the CDR3 DNA reads TGTGCCAGCAGTTATAAGGAAGCCTACGAGCAGTACTTC. The encoded protein is CASSYKEAYEQYF.

This clonotype has a count of ten or more. This chain uses TRBV6-2 or TRBV6-3 with TRBJ1-1; D is possibly TRBD1 (5 bases). V dropped 4 bases and J dropped 2 bases, with 14 bases sitting between them. The V gene's germline CDR1 is MNHEY and CDR2 SVGEGT. The CDR3 has 15 amino acids. CDR3 nucleotide sequence: TGTGCCAGCAGTTTCCTCGGGGACGCAAACACTGAAGCTTTCTTT. This encodes CASSFLGDANTEAFF.

The chain employs TRBV5-6 and TRBJ2-5, with D perhaps TRBD1 or TRBD2 (5 bases each). Germline V gives CDR1 SGHDT, CDR2 YYEEEE. Trimming removed 4 bases from V and 2 bases from J, with 12 bases in between. This CDR3 is 14 amino acids long. CDR3 bases: TGTGCCAGCAGCCAGGGACCATATCAAGAGACCCAGTACTTC. Translated, it gives CASSQGPYQETQYF.

This clonotype came up many times. The J gene is TRBJ1-2, the V gene TRBV3-1; TRBD1 is a possible D gene (5 bases). This CDR3 spans 13 amino acids. The ends were cut back, 2 bases at V and 7 bases at J, with 11 bases in the middle. CDR1 and CDR2 from the germline V gene are LGHDT and YNNKEL (reference sequence). CDR3 in DNA: TGTGCCAGCAGCCAATCGTCAGGGCTTGGCTACACCTTC. Its protein product is CASSQSSGLGYTF.

There are many counts of this clonotype. The CDR3 sequence: CASSDAAGQGISGYTF. The CDR3 DNA follows: TGTGCCAGCAGCGACGCCGCCGGACAGGGAATAAGTGGCTACACCTTC. The genes are TRBV6-2 or TRBV6-3 and TRBJ1-2; 8 bases line up with TRBD1. J lost 7 bases, V lost 6 bases, and 16 bases had no gene match. Germline values: CDR1 MNHEY, CDR2 SVGEGT. CDR3 length equals 16 residues.

This clonotype was seen repeatedly, ten times or more. The rearrangement uses TRBV3-1 and TRBJ2-5, with 7 bases aligning to TRBD1. Germline V gene lookup returns CDR1 LGHDT and CDR2 YNNKEL (reference sequence). The trim removed 1 base at V and 0 bases at J, leaving 2 bases unmatched. The CDR3 spans 15 residues. The CDR3 sequence is CASSQGQGNQETQYF. The CDR3 region has the DNA TGTGCCAGCAGCCAAGGACAGGGAAACCAAGAGACCCAGTACTTC.

There are many counts of this clonotype. The chain carries TRBV20-1 and TRBJ1-5; D is unresolved. Germline V CDR1 and CDR2: DFQATT, SNEGSKA (reference sequence). The CDR3 spans 13 residues. The V gene lost 3 bases and the J gene lost 5 bases, with 11 bases spanning the gap. The CDR3 DNA follows: TGCAGTGCTAGTGGGGAAATAGATCAGCCCCAGCATTTT. It codes for CSASGEIDQPQHF.

This rearrangement joins TRBV20-1 to TRBJ2-4, with 8 nucleotides matching TRBD2. CDR3 length: 14 amino acids. Trimming removed 8 bases from V and 7 bases from J; junction bases left unmatched: 13. The V gene's germline CDR1 is DFQATT and CDR2 SNEGSKA (reference sequence). CDR3 sequence reads: CSPEERGQGNIQYF. The CDR3 DNA reads as TGCAGTCCCGAAGAGCGGGGGCAGGGGAACATTCAGTACTTC.

This clonotype was picked up many times. The gene calls are TRBV18 and TRBJ2-3; no firm D call. V lost 4 bases, J lost 2 bases, and 7 bases lay in between. Germline assignment: CDR1 KGHSH and CDR2 LQKENI. This CDR3 region has 13 residues. In nucleotides, the CDR3 is TGTGCCAGCTCACGCTCTTCCACAGATACGCAGTATTTT. Residues: CASSRSSTDTQYF.

This clonotype was recorded many times. The gene calls are TRBV5-1 and TRBJ2-1; D tentatively reads TRBD1 or TRBD2 (5 bases each). CDR1 and CDR2 from the germline V gene are SGHRS and YFSETQ. The V end was cut by 2 bases, the J end by 6 bases, with 21 bases between. The CDR3 is 17 amino acids. Here the CDR3 reads CASSLPRGPSRFNEQFF. The CDR3, as DNA: TGCGCCAGCAGCTTACCAAGGGGACCCTCTAGGTTCAATGAGCAGTTCTTC.

CDR3 amino acids: CASSDYSGSGANVLTF. Here the CDR3 DNA reads TGTGCCAGCAGCGACTACTCGGGGTCCGGGGCCAACGTCCTGACTTTC. J is TRBJ2-6 and V is TRBV9; a possible D gene is TRBD2 (5 bases). The CDR3 contains 16 residues. Trimming left V 3 bases short and J 4 bases short, with 14 bases between. CDR1 is SGDLS, CDR2 YYNGEE, per germline.

At least ten counts were recorded for this clonotype. The V call is TRBV10-1, the J call TRBJ1-1, with D perhaps matching TRBD1 (5 bases). V was trimmed by 8 bases and J by 2 bases, leaving 18 bases between them. CDR3 length equals 15 residues. The germline CDR1 and CDR2 sequences are WNHNN and SYGVQD (reference sequence). The CDR3 loop is CASDLERDGNTEAFF. In DNA, the CDR3 is TGCGCCAGCGATCTAGAACGGGACGGAAACACTGAAGCTTTCTTT.

Ten or more counts support this clonotype. The chain employs TRBV28 and TRBJ2-1, with 7 bases lining up with TRBD2. CDR1 MDHEN and CDR2 SYDVKM come from the germline V gene. This CDR3 comprises 16 residues. Losses at the gene ends were 5 bases for V and 6 bases for J; bases not matched to a gene: 13. The DNA for the CDR3 is TGTGCCAGCAGTCCCCTCCCTAGCGGAAACCTCAATGAGCAGTTCTTC. It translates to CASSPLPSGNLNEQFF.